This T cell receptor beta chain was profiled in a study of blood T cell repertoires in COVID-19. Across the study: Sources were T cells, B-cell-depleted T cells, or PBMCs; the material itself was cDNA or gDNA.

This clone was observed a few times. The CDR3 sequence is 15 residues long. J gave up 9 bases and V 7 bases, and 9 bases lay outside the gene matches. From germline, CDR1 is MNHEY and CDR2 SVGAGI. Methods used by the authors: Amplified reference gene primers provided the basis for estimating nucleated cell counts. Sequenced by immunoSEQ multiplex PCR; TCRdb stores in-frame clones only, minus some. V, J and clone size reflect that table, while D and trimming were determined from the DNA. The repertoire holds about 110,000 clones, with approximately 84% as singletons. This receptor was identified in a woman aged 50 to 65 with acute or convalescent COVID-19. The chain carries TRBV6-5 and TRBJ1-6; 10 bases map to TRBD1. Material: peripheral blood. The CDR3 region is CASNGLGQGFSPLHF. CDR3 in DNA: TGTGCCAGCAACGGGTTGGGACAGGGGTTTTCACCCCTCCACTTT.